This TCR beta chain was profiled in a study of Graves' ophthalmopathy and Graves' hyperthyroidism. Study-level background: Before any treatment was given, at initial diagnosis, peripheral blood was collected. General observations from the study: Detected in blood as well were most expanded thyroid clonotypes with frequency above 0.001.

For this clonotype: What it binds is not known.

Transcripts of RNA were the source for amplifying TCR beta CDR3 regions. The first-round RT-PCR employed HTBI primers together with the Qiagen OneStep RT-PCR kit. A multiplex PCR was then performed as the second round. TCRdb fed the multiplex PCR reads into MiXCR, producing one record per CDR3 protein. Found here are fewer than 650,000 distinct CDR3 sequences, 20% to 25% of them singletons; the top ten hold more than 5.5%. Patients were excluded if they had other autoimmune diseases or uncontrolled infections, and likewise if pregnancy or lactation applied. Serum thyroxine and TRAb, along with clinical symptoms, thyroid ultrasound and orbital computed tomography, were what diagnosis relied on. The CDR3 length is 12 residues. Germline V lookup: CDR1 SNHLY, CDR2 FYNNEI. V trimming: 11 bases; J trimming: 4 bases; junction bases outside the gene matches: 7.

The V and J genes are TRBV2 and TRBJ2-7; TRBD1 matches at 8 bases. The clonotype originates from a woman under 30 with stable Graves' hyperthyroidism. Some clones in this sample may be carry-over from other donors' samples. Sequencing was performed on peripheral blood. Here the CDR3 DNA reads TGTGCCGGCCGGGACAGGCTATACGAGCAGTACTTC. It yields the protein CAGRDRLYEQYF.